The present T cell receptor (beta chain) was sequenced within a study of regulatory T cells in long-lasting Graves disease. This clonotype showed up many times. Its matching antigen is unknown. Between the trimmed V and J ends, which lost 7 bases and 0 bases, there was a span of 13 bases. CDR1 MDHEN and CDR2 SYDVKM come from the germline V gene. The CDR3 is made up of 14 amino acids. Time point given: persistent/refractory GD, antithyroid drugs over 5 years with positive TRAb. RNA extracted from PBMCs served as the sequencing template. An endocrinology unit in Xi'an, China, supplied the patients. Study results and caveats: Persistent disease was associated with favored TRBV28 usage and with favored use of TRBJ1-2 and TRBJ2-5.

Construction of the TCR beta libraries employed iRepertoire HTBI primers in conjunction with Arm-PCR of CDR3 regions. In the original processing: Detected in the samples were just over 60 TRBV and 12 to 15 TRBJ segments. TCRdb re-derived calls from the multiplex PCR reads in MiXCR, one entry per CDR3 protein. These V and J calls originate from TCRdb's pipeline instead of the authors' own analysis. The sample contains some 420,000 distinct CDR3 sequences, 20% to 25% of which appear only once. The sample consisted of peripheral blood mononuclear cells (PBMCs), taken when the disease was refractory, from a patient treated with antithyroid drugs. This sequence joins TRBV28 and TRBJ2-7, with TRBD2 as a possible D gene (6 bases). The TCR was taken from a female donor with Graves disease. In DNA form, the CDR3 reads TGTGCCAGCACCGGTGGGGGGAGCTCCTACGAGCAGTACTTC. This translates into CASTGGGSSYEQYF.